One sample yielded the 4 T cell receptor beta chains listed below, sequenced in a study of blood T cells in healthy people across ages. A second PCR, run for roughly 7 to 11 cycles, used a sample-barcoded 5' primer plus a J-beta primer mix. Via MiXCR, TCRdb re-called the 5' RACE reads, giving one row per CDR3 protein. Counted here are fewer than 800,000 distinct CDR3 sequences, about 34% occurring once; the ten biggest clones make up 15%. The sequencing input was blood. These receptors were collected from a woman aged 80 or over in good health.

The V call is TRBV9, the J call TRBJ2-7; 8 bases are a match to TRBD1. Losses at the gene ends were 5 bases for V and 3 bases for J; bases not matched to a gene: 10. CDR1 SGDLS and CDR2 YYNGEE come from the germline V gene. This CDR3 contains 15 residues. The CDR3 DNA follows: TGTGCCAGCAGTCCCGACAGGGGTGTGTTCTACGAGCAGTACTTC. Amino acid sequence: CASSPDRGVFYEQYF.

The chain joins TRBV15 to TRBJ1-1; D is unresolved. With 1 base removed from V and 1 base from J, the gap between germline ends came to 10 bases. The CDR3 has 15 amino acids. CDR1 and CDR2 from the germline V gene are LNHNV and YYDKDF (reference sequence). CDR3 region: CATSRVERANTEAFF. The CDR3 DNA sequence: TGTGCCACCAGCAGAGTGGAGAGAGCGAACACTGAAGCTTTCTTT.

This clonotype was detected ten times or more. This chain uses TRBV24-1 with TRBJ2-1; the match to TRBD1 covers 8 bases. CDR3 size: 11 residues. V was clipped by 10 bases and J by 5 bases; unmatched bases: 0. The V gene's germline CDR1 is KGHDR and CDR2 SFDVKD. Written as DNA, the CDR3 is TGTGCCACGGGACAGGACAATGAGCAGTTCTTC. As protein: CATGQDNEQFF.

This clonotype was recorded at least ten times. This rearrangement joins TRBV20-1 to TRBJ2-1, with TRBD1 matching over 8 bases. The germline V gene encodes CDR1 DFQATT and CDR2 SNEGSKA (reference sequence). CDR3 length equals 12 residues. Unmatched junction bases numbered 2, after V lost 5 bases and J lost 5 bases. The CDR3 reads CSAHRGDNEQFF. DNA of the CDR3: TGCAGTGCTCACAGGGGGGACAATGAGCAGTTCTTC.